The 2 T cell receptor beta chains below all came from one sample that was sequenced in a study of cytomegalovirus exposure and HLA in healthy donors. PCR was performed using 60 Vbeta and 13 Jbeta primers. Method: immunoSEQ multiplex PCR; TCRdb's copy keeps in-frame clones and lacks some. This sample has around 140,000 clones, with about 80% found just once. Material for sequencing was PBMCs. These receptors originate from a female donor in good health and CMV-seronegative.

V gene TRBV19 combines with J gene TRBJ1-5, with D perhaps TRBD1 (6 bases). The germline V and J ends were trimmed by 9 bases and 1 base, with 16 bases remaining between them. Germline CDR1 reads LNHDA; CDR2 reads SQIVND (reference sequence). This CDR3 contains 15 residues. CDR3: CASSPGHISNQPQHF. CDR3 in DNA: TGTGCCAGCTCCCCGGGACACATAAGCAATCAGCCCCAGCATTTT. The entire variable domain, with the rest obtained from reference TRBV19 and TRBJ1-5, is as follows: DGGITQSPKYLFRKEGQNVTLSCEQNLNHDAMYWYRQDPGQGLRLIYYSQIVNDFQKGDIAEGYSVSREKKESFPLTVTSAQKNPTAFYLCASSPGHISNQPQHFGDGTRLSIL.

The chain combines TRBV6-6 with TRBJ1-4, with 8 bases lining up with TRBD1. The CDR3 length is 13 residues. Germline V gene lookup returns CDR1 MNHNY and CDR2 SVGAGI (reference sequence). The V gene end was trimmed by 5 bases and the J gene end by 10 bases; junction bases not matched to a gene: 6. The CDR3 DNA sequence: TGTGCCAGCAGTCTGACAGGGGCGGGAAAACTGTTTTTT. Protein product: CASSLTGAGKLFF.